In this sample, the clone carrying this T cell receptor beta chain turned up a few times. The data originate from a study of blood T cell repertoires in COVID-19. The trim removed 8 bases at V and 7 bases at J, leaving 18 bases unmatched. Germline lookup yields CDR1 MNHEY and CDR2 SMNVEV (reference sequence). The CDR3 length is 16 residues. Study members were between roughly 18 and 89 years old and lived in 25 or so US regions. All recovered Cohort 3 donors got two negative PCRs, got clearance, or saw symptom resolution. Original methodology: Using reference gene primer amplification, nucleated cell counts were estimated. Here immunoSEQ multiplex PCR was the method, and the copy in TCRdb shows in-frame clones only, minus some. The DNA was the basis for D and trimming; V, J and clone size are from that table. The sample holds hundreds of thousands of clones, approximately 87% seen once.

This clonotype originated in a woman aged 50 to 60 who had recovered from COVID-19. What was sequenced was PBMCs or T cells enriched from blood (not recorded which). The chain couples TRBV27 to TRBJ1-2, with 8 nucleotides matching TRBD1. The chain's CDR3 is CASRTRAGGALFGYTF. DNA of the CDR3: TGTGCCAGCCGGACTCGCGCAGGGGGCGCCCTCTTTGGCTACACCTTC.